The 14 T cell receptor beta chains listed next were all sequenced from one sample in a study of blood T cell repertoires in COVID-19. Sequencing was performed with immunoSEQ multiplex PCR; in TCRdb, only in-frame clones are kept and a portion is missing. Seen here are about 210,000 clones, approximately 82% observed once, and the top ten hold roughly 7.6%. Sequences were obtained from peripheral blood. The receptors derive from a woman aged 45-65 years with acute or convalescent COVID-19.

In DNA form, the CDR3 reads TGCAGTGCTAGAGATGGAGAACAGTACTTC. It specifies CSARDGEQYF. This sequence joins TRBV20-1 and TRBJ2-4, with D hard to call. V dropped 0 bases and J dropped 13 bases, with 7 bases sitting between them. The CDR3 runs to 10 residues. Germline V lookup: CDR1 DFQATT, CDR2 SNEGSKA (reference sequence).

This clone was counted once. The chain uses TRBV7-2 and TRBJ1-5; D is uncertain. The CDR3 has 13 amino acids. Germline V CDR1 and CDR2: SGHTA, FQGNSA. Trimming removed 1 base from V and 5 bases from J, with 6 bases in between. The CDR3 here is CASSLEADQPQHF. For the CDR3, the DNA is TGTGCCAGCAGCTTAGAGGCGGATCAGCCCCAGCATTTT.

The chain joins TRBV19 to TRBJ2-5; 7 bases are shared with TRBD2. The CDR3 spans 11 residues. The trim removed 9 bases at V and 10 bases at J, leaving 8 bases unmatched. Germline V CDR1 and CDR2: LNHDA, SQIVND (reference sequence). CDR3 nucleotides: TGTGCCAGCACGGACGGGAGGAGCCAGTACTTC. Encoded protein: CASTDGRSQYF.

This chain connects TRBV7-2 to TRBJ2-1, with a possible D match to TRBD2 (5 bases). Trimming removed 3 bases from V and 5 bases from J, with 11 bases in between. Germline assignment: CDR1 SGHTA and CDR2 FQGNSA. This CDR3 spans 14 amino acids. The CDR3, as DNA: TGTGCCAGCAGCTTGAGCTGGCGGGACAATGAGCAGTTCTTC. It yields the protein CASSLSWRDNEQFF. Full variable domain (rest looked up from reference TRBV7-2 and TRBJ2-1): GAGVSQSPSNKVTEKGKDVELRCDPISGHTALYWYRQSLGQGLEFLIYFQGNSAPDKSGLPSDRFSAERTGGSVSTLTIQRTQQEDSAVYLCASSLSWRDNEQFFGPGTRLTVL.

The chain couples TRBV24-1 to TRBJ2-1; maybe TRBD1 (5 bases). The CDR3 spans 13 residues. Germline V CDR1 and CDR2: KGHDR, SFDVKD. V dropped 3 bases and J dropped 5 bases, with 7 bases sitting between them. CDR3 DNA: TGTGCCACCAGTGATGGGGCACACAATGAGCAGTTCTTC. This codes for CATSDGAHNEQFF.

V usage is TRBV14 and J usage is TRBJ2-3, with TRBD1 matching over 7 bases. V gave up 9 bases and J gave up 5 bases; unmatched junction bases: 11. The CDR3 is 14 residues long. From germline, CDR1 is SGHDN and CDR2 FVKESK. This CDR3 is CASHRGVPGDTQYF. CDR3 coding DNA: TGTGCCAGTCACAGGGGAGTCCCTGGAGATACGCAGTATTTT.

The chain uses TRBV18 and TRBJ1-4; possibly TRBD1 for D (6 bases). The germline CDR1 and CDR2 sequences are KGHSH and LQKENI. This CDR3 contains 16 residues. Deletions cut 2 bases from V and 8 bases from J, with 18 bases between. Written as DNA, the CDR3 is TGTGCCAGCTCACCAAGGCAGGGGTCTATGTTGGAAAAACTGTTTTTT. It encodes CASSPRQGSMLEKLFF.

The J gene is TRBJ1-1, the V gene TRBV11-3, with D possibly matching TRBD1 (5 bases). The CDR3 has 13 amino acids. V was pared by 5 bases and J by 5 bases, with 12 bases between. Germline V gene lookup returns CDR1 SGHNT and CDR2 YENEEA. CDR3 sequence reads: CASSPSGKTEAFF. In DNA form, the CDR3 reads TGTGCCAGCAGCCCCTCAGGGAAAACTGAAGCTTTCTTT.

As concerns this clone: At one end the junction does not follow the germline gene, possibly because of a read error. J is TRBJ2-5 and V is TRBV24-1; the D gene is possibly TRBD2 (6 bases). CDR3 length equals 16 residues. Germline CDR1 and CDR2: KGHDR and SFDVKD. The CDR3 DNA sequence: TGTGCCGCCAGTGATTTCGGGACTGGACACCAAGAGACCCAGTACTTC. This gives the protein CAASDFGTGHQETQYF.

CDR3 in amino acids: CAWSVGEKTEAFF. The DNA for the CDR3 is TGTGCCTGGAGTGTTGGGGAGAAGACTGAAGCTTTCTTT. This chain links TRBV30 with TRBJ1-1; D not resolved. Germline V CDR1 and CDR2: GTSNPN, SVGIG (reference sequence). Between the trimmed V and J ends, which lost 0 bases and 5 bases, there was a span of 10 bases. CDR3 length equals 13 residues.

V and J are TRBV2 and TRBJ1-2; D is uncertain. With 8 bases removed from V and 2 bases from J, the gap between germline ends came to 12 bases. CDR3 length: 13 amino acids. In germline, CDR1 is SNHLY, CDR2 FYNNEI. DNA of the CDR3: TGTGCCAGCCTAGAATTAAAGAACTATGGCTACACCTTC. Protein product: CASLELKNYGYTF.

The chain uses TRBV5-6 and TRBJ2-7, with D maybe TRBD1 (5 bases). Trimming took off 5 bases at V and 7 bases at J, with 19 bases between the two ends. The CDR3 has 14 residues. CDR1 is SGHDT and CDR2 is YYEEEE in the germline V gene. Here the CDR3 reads CASRLQRTGFEQYF. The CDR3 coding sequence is TGTGCCAGCAGACTACAGCGCACAGGATTTGAGCAGTACTTC.

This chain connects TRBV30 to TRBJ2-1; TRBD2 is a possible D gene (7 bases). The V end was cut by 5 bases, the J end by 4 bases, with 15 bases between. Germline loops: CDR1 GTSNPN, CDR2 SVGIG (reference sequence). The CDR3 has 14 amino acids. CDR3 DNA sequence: TGTGCCTGGGCCGGGGGGAGGGGGTACAATGAGCAGTTCTTC. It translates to CAWAGGRGYNEQFF. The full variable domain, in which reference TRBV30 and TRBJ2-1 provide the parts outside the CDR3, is SQTIHQWPATLVQPVGSPLSLECTVEGTSNPNLYWYRQAAGRGLQLLFYSVGIGQISSEVPQNLSASRPQDRQFILSSKKLLLSDSGFYLCAWAGGRGYNEQFFGPGTRLTVL.

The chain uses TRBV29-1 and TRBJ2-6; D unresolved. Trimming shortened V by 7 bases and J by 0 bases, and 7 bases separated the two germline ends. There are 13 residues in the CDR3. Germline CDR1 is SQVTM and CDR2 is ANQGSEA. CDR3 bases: TGCAGCGCCCTGAGCTCTGGGGCCAACGTCCTGACTTTC. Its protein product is CSALSSGANVLTF.